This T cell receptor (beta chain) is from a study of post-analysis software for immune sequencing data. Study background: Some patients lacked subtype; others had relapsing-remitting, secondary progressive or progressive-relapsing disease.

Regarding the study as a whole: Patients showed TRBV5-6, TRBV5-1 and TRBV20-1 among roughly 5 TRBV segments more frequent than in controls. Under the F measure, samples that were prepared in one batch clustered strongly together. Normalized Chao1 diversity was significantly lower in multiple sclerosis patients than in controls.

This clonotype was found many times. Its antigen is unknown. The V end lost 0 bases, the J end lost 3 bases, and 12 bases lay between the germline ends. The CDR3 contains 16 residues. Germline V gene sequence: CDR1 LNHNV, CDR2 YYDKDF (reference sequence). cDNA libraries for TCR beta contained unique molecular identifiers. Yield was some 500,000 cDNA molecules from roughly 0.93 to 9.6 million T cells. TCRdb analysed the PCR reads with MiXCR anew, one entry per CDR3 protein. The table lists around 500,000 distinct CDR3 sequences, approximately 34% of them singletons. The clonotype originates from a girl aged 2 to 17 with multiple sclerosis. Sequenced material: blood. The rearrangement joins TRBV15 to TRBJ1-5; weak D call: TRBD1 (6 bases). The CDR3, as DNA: TGTGCCACCAGCAGAGACTGGACAGACTACAATCAGCCCCAGCATTTT. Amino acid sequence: CATSRDWTDYNQPQHF.